This record concerns one T cell receptor beta chain sequence. Its specificity is not known. TCRdb reprocessed the 5' RACE reads via MiXCR and lists one record per CDR3 protein. The table lists 560,000 or so distinct CDR3 sequences, roughly 17% of them singletons. The CDR3 is 14 residues long. V lost 3 bases to trimming and J lost 2 bases; unmatched junction nucleotides: 7. Per germline, CDR1 DFQATT and CDR2 SNEGSKA (reference sequence). These data belong to a study of T-cell memory formation after mild COVID-19. For the study at large: Largely donor-specific sequence clusters came from a couple of donors.

Study outcomes and limitations: Clones contracting day 15 to 85 were balanced CD4/CD8; later expanders leaned CD4+.

This clonotype originated in an adult woman who had mild COVID-19 (a few samples of this study predate the infection). Cell type and time point are not known. This rearrangement joins TRBV20-1 to TRBJ2-7, with TRBD2 identical over 7 bases. Sequenced sample: PBMCs or a T cell subset sorted from them (not recorded which). CDR3 sequence (DNA): TGCAGTGCTAGTTCCCAGCGGGGACCCTACGAGCAGTACTTC. Translated, it gives CSASSQRGPYEQYF.